The clone carrying this T cell receptor (beta chain) was seen at least ten times. TCRdb re-called the 5' RACE reads through MiXCR, storing one row per CDR3 protein. The table has some 46,000 distinct CDR3 sequences, 6.1% seen once. The V gene's germline CDR1 is MNHNS and CDR2 SASEGT. This CDR3 spans 15 amino acids. After removal of 4 bases from V and 1 base from J, the junction contained 0 bases not matched to a gene. This record belongs to a study of early T cells in non-severe SARS-CoV-2 infection. This chain links TRBV6-1 with TRBJ2-3, with 12 bases fitting TRBD2. The specimen sequenced was whole blood. This TCR was sampled from an adult who was a healthcare worker with PCR-confirmed SARS-CoV-2 infection or an uninfected control (not recorded which). The DNA of the CDR3 is TGTGCCAGCAGTGGACTAGCGGGGGGCACAGATACGCAGTATTTT. Translated, it gives CASSGLAGGTDTQYF.